A single sample is the source of the 31 T cell receptor beta chains below, sequenced in a study of early T cells in non-severe SARS-CoV-2 infection. A single record per CDR3 protein comes from TCRdb applying MiXCR to the 5' RACE reads. There are more than 90,000 distinct CDR3 sequences in the sample; 13% occur only once, and about 2.3% lies in the top ten. The sequencing sample was made of whole blood. Source of these receptors: an adult who was a healthcare worker with PCR-confirmed SARS-CoV-2 infection or an uninfected control (not recorded which).

In this sample, this clonotype turned up many times. The rearrangement links TRBV7-9 to TRBJ1-2; TRBD1 might be the D (5 bases). Deletions cut 5 bases from V and 4 bases from J, with 20 bases between. This CDR3 spans 16 amino acids. CDR1 is SEHNR and CDR2 is FQNEAQ in the germline V gene (reference sequence). Written as DNA, the CDR3 is TGTGCCAGCAGCGCGTCCGGTTCAGGGTTTCCCTATGGCTACACCTTC. Encoded protein: CASSASGSGFPYGYTF.

The chain employs TRBV18 and TRBJ2-7, with TRBD1 matching over 12 bases. This CDR3 contains 15 residues. Trimming took 3 bases from V and 5 from J; bases not matched to a gene: 5. Per the germline V gene, CDR1 is KGHSH and CDR2 is LQKENI. DNA of the CDR3: TGTGCCAGCTCACCCATCGGGACAGGGGGCCACGAGCAGTACTTC. Its translation: CASSPIGTGGHEQYF.

This clonotype was recorded a few times. The chain employs TRBV23-1 and TRBJ2-6; either TRBD1 or TRBD2 may fit D (5 bases each). TRBV23-1 is an open reading frame, and its role is uncertain. The CDR3 runs 15 residues. The V end was cut by 4 bases, the J end by 0 bases, with 7 bases between. The CDR3 spells CASSRGGSGANVLTF. In DNA form, the CDR3 reads TGCGCCAGCAGTCGTGGGGGCTCTGGGGCCAACGTCCTGACTTTC.

The V call is TRBV11-1, the J call TRBJ2-7; the D is unclear. CDR3 length equals 13 residues. Germline V CDR1 and CDR2: SGHAT, FQDESV (reference sequence). V was shortened by 2 bases and J by 6 bases, with 11 bases between the two germline ends. CDR3 sequence reads: CASSLTQEGEQYF. Written as DNA, the CDR3 is TGTGCCAGCAGCTTAACGCAGGAAGGCGAGCAGTACTTC.

This clonotype was counted many times. The gene calls are TRBV15 and TRBJ1-5; tentative D call: TRBD1 (6 bases). CDR3 size: 15 residues. Deletions cut 1 base from V and 7 bases from J, with 14 bases between. The germline gives CDR1 LNHNV, CDR2 YYDKDF (reference sequence). The CDR3 DNA is TGTGCCACCAGCAGAGGTTCGGGGGGCGAGCAGCCCCAGCATTTT. It specifies CATSRGSGGEQPQHF.

This clonotype was observed a few times. The chain combines TRBV2 with TRBJ2-2; TRBD2 aligns across 10 bases. CDR1 is SNHLY, CDR2 FYNNEI, per germline. This CDR3 contains 16 residues. Trimming took 6 bases from V and 7 from J; bases not matched to a gene: 11. The CDR3 DNA follows: TGTGCCAGCAGCGCTCCTAGCGGGGGAGGGGTCGGGGAGCTGTTTTTT. Protein: CASSAPSGGGVGELFF.

There are many counts of this clonotype. CDR3 coding DNA: TGTGCCAGCAGCTCAACTGCGAACACCGGGGAGCTGTTTTTT. Protein product: CASSSTANTGELFF. This chain connects TRBV7-3 to TRBJ2-2; no definite D call. The V gene lost 4 bases and the J gene lost 0 bases, with 6 bases spanning the gap. Per germline, CDR1 SGHTA and CDR2 FQGTGA. This CDR3 comprises 14 residues.

The rearrangement joins TRBV9 to TRBJ2-3; D unresolved. The germline V and J ends were trimmed by 2 bases and 2 bases, with 6 bases remaining between them. Germline CDR1 SGDLS, CDR2 YYNGEE. CDR3 size: 13 residues. The CDR3 reads CASSVLATDTQYF. The CDR3 bases are TGTGCCAGCAGCGTCTTAGCCACAGATACGCAGTATTTT.

This clonotype was detected many times. The genes are TRBV12-5 and TRBJ1-2, with D possibly TRBD1 on 5 matching bases. Germline assignment: CDR1 LGHNT and CDR2 FRNRAP. The V end was cut by 1 base, the J end by 5 bases, with 17 bases between. The CDR3 runs 16 residues. The CDR3 bases are TGTGCTAGTGGTTTGGCGACCACCGGGACCGTGTATGGCTACACCTTC. Translated: CASGLATTGTVYGYTF.

This clonotype occurred a few times. V gene TRBV20-1 combines with J gene TRBJ2-5; 9 nucleotides match TRBD1. The V segment lost 1 base and the J segment 5 bases; nucleotides outside the gene matches: 5. The CDR3 sequence is 14 residues long. Germline assignment: CDR1 DFQATT and CDR2 SNEGSKA (reference sequence). CDR3 in amino acids: CSARGDRAQETQYF. The CDR3 DNA is TGCAGTGCTAGAGGGGACAGGGCCCAGGAGACCCAGTACTTC.

This clonotype occurred many times. J is TRBJ2-3 and V is TRBV9; 10 bases are a match to TRBD2. CDR1 and CDR2 (germline): SGDLS, YYNGEE. This CDR3 is built from 17 residues. Trimming cost V 4 bases and J 0 bases; bases outside gene matches: 8. The CDR3 is CASSRITSGVSTDTQYF. DNA of the CDR3: TGTGCCAGCAGCAGGATTACTAGCGGGGTGAGCACAGATACGCAGTATTTT.

This clonotype has only a few counts. V and J are TRBV29-1 and TRBJ2-7, with a weak D call TRBD1 (5 bases). The CDR3 contains 14 residues. In germline, CDR1 is SQVTM, CDR2 ANQGSEA. V was shortened by 4 bases and J by 2 bases, with 15 bases between the two germline ends. CDR3 bases: TGCAGCGTTGGAGTAAGGGGCAGGGCCTACGAGCAGTACTTC. Its protein is CSVGVRGRAYEQYF.

The sample holds a few counts of this clonotype. V usage is TRBV11-2 and J usage is TRBJ2-2, with unresolved D. The CDR3 runs to 16 residues. Germline lookup yields CDR1 SGHAT and CDR2 FQNNGV. V lost 0 bases to trimming and J lost 2 bases, with 10 bases between them. DNA of the CDR3: TGTGCCAGCAGCTTAGATGGGGTCAGAAACACCGGGGAGCTGTTTTTT. This sequence encodes CASSLDGVRNTGELFF.

The chain is built from TRBV5-1 and TRBJ2-7; perhaps D is TRBD1 or TRBD2 (6 bases each). This CDR3 contains 16 residues. Per the germline V gene, CDR1 is SGHRS and CDR2 is YFSETQ. Trimming stripped 4 bases from V and 3 bases from J, with 20 bases between. The CDR3 spells CASSRGNRDTNYEQYF. CDR3 coding DNA: TGCGCCAGCAGCCGGGGGAACCGGGACACCAACTACGAGCAGTACTTC.

V is TRBV20-1 and J is TRBJ2-7, with 7 positions matching TRBD2. There are 15 residues in the CDR3. Germline lookup yields CDR1 DFQATT and CDR2 SNEGSKA (reference sequence). The V and J ends lost 5 bases and 0 bases, in that order; junction bases with no gene match: 10. CDR3 sequence: CSAPFNGGSSYEQYF. In nucleotides, the CDR3 is TGCAGTGCTCCTTTCAACGGGGGGAGCTCCTACGAGCAGTACTTC.

The CDR3 DNA reads as TGTGCCAGCAGCGTAGGCGGGGGAGGTCAAGAGACCCAGTACTTC. It codes for CASSVGGGGQETQYF. J is TRBJ2-5 and V is TRBV9, with 7 bases identical to TRBD2. The V and J ends lost 0 bases and 2 bases, in that order; junction bases with no gene match: 4. Germline values: CDR1 SGDLS, CDR2 YYNGEE. This CDR3 comprises 15 residues.

This clonotype was counted ten times or more. The chain recombines TRBV7-9 with TRBJ2-2; D might be TRBD1 (6 bases). The CDR3 is 14 amino acids. Deletions cut 4 bases from V and 1 base from J, with 7 bases between. Germline V gives CDR1 SEHNR, CDR2 FQNEAQ (reference sequence). The CDR3 DNA reads as TGTGCCAGCAGCTCGACAGGGAACACCGGGGAGCTGTTTTTT. Translation: CASSSTGNTGELFF.

The table lists this clonotype with a count of one. The J gene is TRBJ2-5, the V gene TRBV7-2; D ambiguous. Germline values: CDR1 SGHTA, CDR2 FQGNSA. The CDR3 is made up of 14 amino acids. V was clipped by 8 bases and J by 5 bases, with 18 bases between them. CDR3 DNA sequence: TGTGCCAGCGGATCCGCAGTAACGACCGAGACCCAGTACTTC. Translation: CASGSAVTTETQYF.

This clonotype occurred many times. The chain links TRBV7-6 to TRBJ2-4; D gene uncertain. V dropped 1 base and J dropped 0 bases, with 7 bases sitting between them. CDR1 is SGHVS, CDR2 FNYEAQ, per germline. The CDR3 totals 15 residues. The CDR3 DNA follows: TGTGCCAGCAGCTTAGACCCCCTAGCCAAAAACATTCAGTACTTC. It translates to CASSLDPLAKNIQYF.

This clonotype was counted ten times or more. The V call is TRBV28, the J call TRBJ2-3; the D gene is possibly TRBD2 (6 bases). V was trimmed by 5 bases and J by 0 bases, leaving 15 bases between them. The CDR3 consists of 16 residues. Per the germline V gene, CDR1 is MDHEN and CDR2 is SYDVKM. The CDR3 region has the DNA TGTGCCAGCAGTCCCCGTCGGAGGGCTAGCACAGATACGCAGTATTTT. Protein: CASSPRRRASTDTQYF.

This chain uses TRBV9 with TRBJ2-2; D tentatively reads TRBD1 or TRBD2 (5 bases each). Germline CDR1 and CDR2: SGDLS and YYNGEE. V lost 0 bases and J lost 3, with 12 bases in between. CDR3 length: 16 residues. The DNA of the CDR3 is TGTGCCAGCAGCGTAGGGGGGATAAGCTACACCGGGGAGCTGTTTTTT. As protein: CASSVGGISYTGELFF.

The rearrangement links TRBV5-5 to TRBJ1-5; 7 nucleotides agree with TRBD1. CDR3 length: 16 residues. Trimming took 4 bases from V and 2 from J; bases not matched to a gene: 9. Germline loops: CDR1 SGHKS, CDR2 YYEKEE (reference sequence). Here the CDR3 reads CASSLTGDWGNQPQHF. Here the CDR3 DNA reads TGTGCCAGCAGCCTTACAGGGGATTGGGGCAATCAGCCCCAGCATTTT.

Concerning this clonotype: Possible read error: a much larger clone is one base away. V usage is TRBV6-5 and J usage is TRBJ2-5; TRBD2 aligns across 11 bases. Looked up from germline, CDR1 is MNHEY and CDR2 is SVGAGI. This CDR3 is 18 amino acids long. J was trimmed by 5 bases and V by 7 bases; bases with no gene match: 18. DNA of the CDR3: TGTGCCAGCAACCCTAGTCACCAACTAGCGGGGGTGGTGGAGACCCAGTACTTC. Translated, it gives CASNPSHQLAGVVETQYF.

The J gene is TRBJ2-7, the V gene TRBV28; D unclear. V shed 7 bases and J shed 1 base, with 8 bases lying between them. CDR3 length: 12 residues. Germline V gives CDR1 MDHEN, CDR2 SYDVKM. CDR3 sequence reads: CASTHRSYEQYF. The DNA for the CDR3 is TGTGCCAGCACCCACCGTTCCTACGAGCAGTACTTC.

This clonotype was detected many times. The V and J genes are TRBV24-1 and TRBJ2-5, with D unresolved. CDR3 size: 16 residues. V was clipped by 5 bases and J by 5 bases, with 20 bases between them. CDR1 is KGHDR and CDR2 is SFDVKD in the germline V gene. The CDR3 spells CATSGETGSARETQYF. The DNA for the CDR3 is TGTGCCACCAGTGGGGAAACCGGGTCGGCTCGCGAGACCCAGTACTTC.

This clonotype was recorded many times. The V and J genes are TRBV5-1 and TRBJ2-1, with 12 bases aligning to TRBD2. The CDR3 is 19 amino acids. J was trimmed by 3 bases and V by 0 bases; bases with no gene match: 10. The germline CDR1 and CDR2 sequences are SGHRS and YFSETQ. The CDR3 DNA is TGCGCCAGCAGCTTGGTCCCAGCTAGCGGGGGGGTCAGCTACAATGAGCAGTTCTTC. This translates into CASSLVPASGGVSYNEQFF. Together with reference TRBV5-1 and TRBJ2-1, the CDR3 gives the full variable domain: KAGVTQTPRYLIKTRGQQVTLSCSPISGHRSVSWYQQTPGQGLQFLFEYFSETQRNKGNFPGRFSGRQFSNSRSEMNVSTLELGDSALYLCASSLVPASGGVSYNEQFFGPGTRLTVL.

This clonotype was counted ten times or more. The rearrangement links TRBV29-1 to TRBJ2-3; D might be TRBD1 (7 bases). This CDR3 is built from 16 residues. Germline assignment: CDR1 SQVTM and CDR2 ANQGSEA. The ends were cut back, 0 bases at V and 4 bases at J, with 17 bases in the middle. CDR3 amino acids: CSVEEAAGGGSDTQYF. As DNA, the CDR3 is TGCAGCGTTGAAGAAGCGGCAGGGGGAGGTTCAGATACGCAGTATTTT.

Ten or more counts support this clonotype. This chain links TRBV7-3 with TRBJ1-3; D remains ambiguous. The germline V gene encodes CDR1 SGHTA and CDR2 FQGTGA. Between the trimmed V and J ends, which lost 3 bases and 0 bases, there was a span of 6 bases. The CDR3 runs 14 residues. As DNA, the CDR3 is TGTGCCAGCAGCTTGGATCCCTCTGGAAACACCATATATTTT. Translation gives CASSLDPSGNTIYF.

About this clonotype itself: A read error is possible here, since a much larger clone lies one base away. The chain is built from TRBV5-1 and TRBJ2-5; D gene uncertain. Germline V gene lookup returns CDR1 SGHRS and CDR2 YFSETQ. V was pared by 7 bases and J by 5 bases, with 12 bases between. This CDR3 has 12 amino acids. DNA for the CDR3: TGCGCCAGCTTCCCGGACGTGGAGACCCAGTACTTC. This codes for CASFPDVETQYF.

In its sample, this clonotype was seen a few times. The rearrangement uses TRBV1 and TRBJ2-7. TRBV1 is noted as a pseudogene. This CDR3 has 12 amino acids. The chain's CDR3 is CTSSQISDEQYF. CDR3 nucleotides: TGCACCAGCAGCCAAATTAGTGACGAGCAGTACTTC.

V usage is TRBV18 and J usage is TRBJ2-3, with 10 bases fitting TRBD1. Germline CDR1 and CDR2: KGHSH and LQKENI. This CDR3 has 16 amino acids. With V trimmed by 3 bases and J by 4 bases, 7 bases remained unmatched. CDR3 in DNA: TGTGCCAGCTCACCGAAAGCCGGGACAGGGGCAGATACGCAGTATTTT. This gives the protein CASSPKAGTGADTQYF.